Detailed here is one TCR beta chain. Its antigen is not known. The data originate from a study of T cell responses to AZD1222 COVID-19 vaccine. Germline lookup yields CDR1 SGDLS and CDR2 YYNGEE. V shed 3 bases and J shed 2 bases, with 14 bases lying between them. CDR3 length: 15 amino acids. Study-level points and caveats: Repertoires were obtained only post-peak T cell response. Targets within unmutated variant regions were reportedly found for nearly half of spike-specific TCRs.

This table comes from immunoSEQ multiplex PCR, and its TCRdb copy is limited to in-frame clones, with some not included. Of under 200,000 clones listed, 85% to 90% are singletons. Whether given at about 4 or about 12 weeks, second doses were pooled. This TCR was sampled from an adult who received the AZD1222 COVID-19 vaccine. This specimen was peripheral blood, taken 28 days after the second AZD1222 dose. The chain uses TRBV9 and TRBJ1-1, with D possibly matching TRBD1 (6 bases). CDR3 bases: TGTGCCAGCAGCGGCCCGACAGGACTCAACACTGAAGCTTTCTTT. Its translation: CASSGPTGLNTEAFF.